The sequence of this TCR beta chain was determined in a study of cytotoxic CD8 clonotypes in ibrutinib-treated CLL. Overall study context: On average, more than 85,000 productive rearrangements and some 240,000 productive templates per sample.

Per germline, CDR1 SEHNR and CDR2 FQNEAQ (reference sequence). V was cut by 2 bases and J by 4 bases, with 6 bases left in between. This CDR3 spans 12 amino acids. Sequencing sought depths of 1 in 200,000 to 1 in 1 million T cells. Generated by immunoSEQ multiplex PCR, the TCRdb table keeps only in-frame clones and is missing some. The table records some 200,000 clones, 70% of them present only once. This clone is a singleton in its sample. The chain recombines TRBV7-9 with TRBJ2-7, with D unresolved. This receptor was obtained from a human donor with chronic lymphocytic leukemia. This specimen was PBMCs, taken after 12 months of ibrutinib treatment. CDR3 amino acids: CASSLIRYEQYF. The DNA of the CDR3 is TGTGCCAGCAGCTTAATACGGTACGAGCAGTACTTC.